One sample yielded the 20 T cell receptor beta chains listed below, sequenced in a study of CD8+ T cells in alopecia areata. It was cDNA, reverse transcribed from extracted RNA, that served as the sequencing template. Here immunoSEQ multiplex PCR was the method, and the copy in TCRdb shows in-frame clones only, minus some. Among over 85,000 clones listed, 41% were seen once. The sample was CD4+ T cells sorted from blood. Every receptor here comes from a human donor with alopecia areata.

The V gene is TRBV15, the J gene TRBJ2-7; 10 nucleotides align to TRBD2. The CDR3 has 19 residues. Trimming took 3 bases from V and 4 from J; bases not matched to a gene: 18. Germline lookup yields CDR1 LNHNV and CDR2 YYDKDF (reference sequence). CDR3 amino acids: CATSRDLAGASVNVYEQYF. CDR3 sequence (DNA): TGTGCCACCAGCAGGGACCTAGCGGGAGCGTCAGTGAATGTGTACGAGCAGTACTTC.

In its sample, this clone was seen once. The chain joins TRBV2 to TRBJ2-5; D ambiguous. Trimming stripped 10 bases from V and 5 bases from J, with 14 bases between. CDR1 SNHLY and CDR2 FYNNEI come from the germline V gene. This CDR3 comprises 12 residues. The CDR3 bases are TGTGCCACCTCCTTAGTTCTGGAGACCCAGTACTTC. This gives the protein CATSLVLETQYF.

This rearrangement joins TRBV29-1 to TRBJ2-1, with TRBD1 matching over 7 bases. Germline V gives CDR1 SQVTM, CDR2 ANQGSEA. The CDR3 covers 14 residues. Trimming took 4 bases from V and 1 from J; bases not matched to a gene: 4. CDR3 protein: CSVVTGESYNEQFF. CDR3 bases: TGCAGCGTTGTTACAGGGGAATCCTACAATGAGCAGTTCTTC.

The chain joins TRBV30 to TRBJ1-2; a possible D gene is TRBD1 (5 bases). V was trimmed by 0 bases and J by 1 base, leaving 18 bases between them. The length of the CDR3 is 17 residues. From germline, CDR1 is GTSNPN and CDR2 SVGIG (reference sequence). CDR3 sequence: CAWSVNQWTSSNYGYTF. CDR3 coding DNA: TGTGCCTGGAGTGTAAACCAATGGACAAGTAGTAACTATGGCTACACCTTC.

The genes are TRBV23-1 and TRBJ2-7; D is ambiguous. TRBV23-1 is assigned to the ORF class and has an uncertain function. V was clipped by 4 bases and J by 3 bases, with 19 bases between them. The CDR3 extends over 16 amino acids. Here the CDR3 reads CASSLMYGQVFYEQYF. The CDR3 coding sequence is TGCGCCAGCAGTCTTATGTATGGGCAGGTCTTCTACGAGCAGTACTTC.

This clone was observed a few times. V and J are TRBV2 and TRBJ2-7, with no clear D. The germline gives CDR1 SNHLY, CDR2 FYNNEI. V was clipped by 2 bases and J by 0 bases, with 17 bases between them. The CDR3 contains 17 residues. CDR3 residues: CASSESLLTPSSYEQYF. Here the CDR3 DNA reads TGTGCCAGCAGTGAATCTCTCCTCACGCCAAGCTCCTACGAGCAGTACTTC.

The J gene is TRBJ2-2, the V gene TRBV7-3; a possible D gene is TRBD2 (6 bases). The CDR3 extends over 14 amino acids. Trimming shortened V by 0 bases and J by 6 bases, and 8 bases separated the two germline ends. The germline V gene encodes CDR1 SGHTA and CDR2 FQGTGA. CDR3 in DNA: TGTGCCAGCAGCTTAACCCGGGGGTCCGGGGAGCTGTTTTTT. Translation: CASSLTRGSGELFF.

The sample holds a few counts of this clone. The V and J genes are TRBV7-9 and TRBJ2-7; D perhaps matches TRBD2 (5 bases). Germline V CDR1 and CDR2: SEHNR, FQNEAQ (reference sequence). This CDR3 comprises 12 residues. V lost 3 bases and J lost 6, with 9 bases in between. The CDR3 protein is CASSLTRGEQYF. The CDR3 DNA is TGTGCCAGCAGCTTGACCCGGGGCGAGCAGTACTTC.

The V and J genes are TRBV6-5 and TRBJ2-5; 9 bases fit TRBD1. Trimming at V came to 6 bases and at J to 1 base, leaving 0 bases not matched to a gene. The germline gives CDR1 MNHEY, CDR2 SVGAGI. The CDR3 length is 13 residues. CDR3 residues: CASRTGGQETQYF. The CDR3, as DNA: TGTGCCAGCAGGACAGGGGGCCAAGAGACCCAGTACTTC.

CDR3 in amino acids: CASSRKPTSGNRADTQYF. CDR3 bases: TGTGCCAGCAGCCGCAAACCGACTAGCGGAAATAGAGCAGATACGCAGTATTTT. The chain is built from TRBV11-2 and TRBJ2-3, with 9 bases fitting TRBD2. Germline-derived CDR1 and CDR2 are SGHAT and FQNNGV. The junction had 16 bases not matched to a gene; V was cut back by 5 bases and J by 4 bases. The CDR3 sequence is 18 residues long.

This rearrangement joins TRBV7-3 to TRBJ1-6; D gene ambiguous. The CDR3 has 13 amino acids. V was clipped by 4 bases and J by 7 bases, with 8 bases between them. CDR1 and CDR2 (germline): SGHTA, FQGTGA. CDR3 protein: CASSSTANSPLHF. CDR3 bases: TGTGCCAGCAGCTCCACGGCCAATTCACCCCTCCACTTT.

This clone was seen only a few times. The V and J genes are TRBV7-2 and TRBJ2-7, with TRBD2 identical over 7 bases. The trim removed 1 base at V and 2 bases at J, leaving 2 bases unmatched. Germline CDR1 reads SGHTA; CDR2 reads FQGNSA. The CDR3 is 14 residues long. CDR3: CASSLGGGPYEQYF. The CDR3 DNA reads as TGTGCCAGCAGCTTAGGGGGGGGACCCTACGAGCAGTACTTC. Looking up the rest from reference TRBV7-2 and TRBJ2-7 gives the full variable domain: GAGVSQSPSNKVTEKGKDVELRCDPISGHTALYWYRQSLGQGLEFLIYFQGNSAPDKSGLPSDRFSAERTGGSVSTLTIQRTQQEDSAVYLCASSLGGGPYEQYFGPGTRLTVT.

This chain uses TRBV18 with TRBJ2-6, with D tentatively TRBD2 (6 bases). Germline CDR1 reads KGHSH; CDR2 reads LQKENI. Trimming removed 6 bases from V and 0 bases from J, with 12 bases in between. The CDR3 is made up of 16 amino acids. The CDR3 DNA is TGTGCCAGCTCGCGGGACGTTTACTCTGGGGCCAACGTCCTGACTTTC. Translated, it gives CASSRDVYSGANVLTF.

This clone was picked up a small number of times. Relative to the germline gene, one junction end is altered; a read error may explain this. The J gene is TRBJ1-3, the V gene TRBV7-9, with a possible D match to TRBD1 (5 bases). CDR3 length: 17 amino acids. Germline CDR1 is SEHNR and CDR2 is FQNEAQ (reference sequence). CDR3 coding DNA: TGCGCCAGCAGCCCGCCAGTGTTCGGGGCGCGGGGAAACACCATATATTTT. This translates into CASSPPVFGARGNTIYF.

The chain links TRBV4-2 to TRBJ2-5, with 7 positions matching TRBD2. Trimming removed 6 bases from V and 2 bases from J; junction bases left unmatched: 12. Germline-derived CDR1 and CDR2 are LGHNA and YNFKEQ. The CDR3 contains 16 residues. CDR3 in DNA: TGTGCCAGCAGTCTCCACCTAGCGGAGCAACAAGAGACCCAGTACTTC. Its translation: CASSLHLAEQQETQYF.

This clone has a single count. This chain links TRBV12-5 with TRBJ2-1, with TRBD2 matching over 11 bases. The V gene end was trimmed by 6 bases and the J gene end by 4 bases; junction bases not matched to a gene: 5. Germline-derived CDR1 and CDR2 are LGHNT and FRNRAP. The CDR3 is 15 amino acids. CDR3 in amino acids: CASGRTSGSYNEQFF. The CDR3, as DNA: TGTGCTAGTGGGCGGACTAGCGGGTCATACAATGAGCAGTTCTTC. The full variable domain, its missing parts supplied by reference TRBV12-5 and TRBJ2-1, is DARVTQTPRHKVTEMGQEVTMRCQPILGHNTVFWYRQTMMQGLELLAYFRNRAPLDDSGMPKDRFSAEMPDATLATLKIQPSEPRDSAVYFCASGRTSGSYNEQFFGPGTRLTVL.

The genes are TRBV5-1 and TRBJ1-1, with a weak D call TRBD1 (5 bases). Germline CDR1 and CDR2: SGHRS and YFSETQ. The germline V and J ends were trimmed by 0 bases and 1 base, with 13 bases remaining between them. The CDR3 spans 16 residues. The CDR3 loop reads CASSLAYGTGNTEAFF. CDR3 in DNA: TGCGCCAGCAGCTTGGCCTATGGGACGGGGAACACTGAAGCTTTCTTT.

This clone is a singleton in its sample. This chain joins TRBV30 and TRBJ2-3; 8 bases map to TRBD1. V lost 3 bases to trimming and J lost 4 bases; unmatched junction nucleotides: 9. The CDR3 length is 15 residues. Germline values: CDR1 GTSNPN, CDR2 SVGIG (reference sequence). The CDR3 nucleotides read TGTGCCTGGAGCGTACTTGGGACAGGCCCAGATACGCAGTATTTT. Its translation: CAWSVLGTGPDTQYF.

The chain recombines TRBV7-9 with TRBJ2-1, with a tentative D call TRBD2 (7 bases). Germline V CDR1 and CDR2: SEHNR, FQNEAQ (reference sequence). CDR3 length equals 16 residues. The germline V and J ends were trimmed by 5 bases and 8 bases, with 22 bases remaining between them. The CDR3 DNA reads TGTGCCAGCAGCCCGCCCAGGGGCGGGAGAAGGGATGAGCAGTTCTTC. Protein: CASSPPRGGRRDEQFF. Using reference TRBV7-9 and TRBJ2-1 for the parts outside the CDR3, the full variable domain is DTGVSQNPRHKITKRGQNVTFRCDPISEHNRLYWYRQTLGQGPEFLTYFQNEAQLEKSRLLSDRFSAERPKGSFSTLEIQRTEQGDSAMYLCASSPPRGGRRDEQFFGPGTRLTVL.

The chain uses TRBV30 and TRBJ2-2, with a possible D match to TRBD1 (5 bases). Trimming pared 2 bases from V and 7 bases from J, leaving 11 bases between. Looked up from germline, CDR1 is GTSNPN and CDR2 is SVGIG (reference sequence). The CDR3 is 13 amino acids. The CDR3 nucleotides read TGTGCCTGGAGTTTTCTAACAGGCGGGGAGCTGTTTTTT. This sequence encodes CAWSFLTGGELFF. Full variable domain (rest looked up from reference TRBV30 and TRBJ2-2): SQTIHQWPATLVQPVGSPLSLECTVEGTSNPNLYWYRQAAGRGLQLLFYSVGIGQISSEVPQNLSASRPQDRQFILSSKKLLLSDSGFYLCAWSFLTGGELFFGEGSRLTVL.